This T cell receptor (beta chain) derives from a study of CXCR4 blockade with PD-1 therapy in pancreatic cancer. Looked up from germline, CDR1 is MDHEN and CDR2 is SYDVKM. This CDR3 contains 13 residues. The V gene end was trimmed by 7 bases and the J gene end by 2 bases; junction bases not matched to a gene: 5. Generated by immunoSEQ multiplex PCR, the TCRdb table keeps only in-frame clones and is missing some. This table has under 5,500 clones, approximately 58% appearing once. Sequenced input: tumor tissue. The source of this sequence is a human donor with pancreatic ductal adenocarcinoma. This chain uses TRBV28 with TRBJ2-7; 7 bases are a match to TRBD1. Here the CDR3 reads CASILTGAYEQYF. CDR3 nucleotide sequence: TGTGCCAGCATACTTACAGGGGCCTACGAGCAGTACTTC.